This TCR beta chain was recorded in a study of T cells in Graves' hyperthyroidism and ophthalmopathy (dated 2019 in TCRdb). Broadly, across the study: Peripheral blood samples were taken at the time of initial diagnosis, prior to any treatment. To identify TCR V-J signatures that set the groups apart, the researchers used a discovery cohort of 100 patients, made up of 40 to 45 with Graves' ophthalmopathy and approximately 57 with stable Graves' hyperthyroidism. Whether ophthalmopathy could be predicted prospectively was tested in an independent validation cohort made up of about 18 hyperthyroidism patients plus 17 patients who later progressed to ophthalmopathy. For training and testing, the 80 to 100 patients in the discovery cohort were randomly divided in a 7:3 ratio. Thyroid tissue and blood T-cell repertoires from about six Graves' hyperthyroidism patients were also compared in the study. After sampling, hyperthyroidism patients received methimazole starting at 30 mg daily, and ophthalmopathy patients received high-dose intravenous methylprednisolone. The paper describes TCR Vbeta CDR3 sequencing of 120 to 150 peripheral blood samples, made up of fewer than 50 ophthalmopathy patients, 70 to 75 hyperthyroidism patients and approximately 17 progressor patients. Overall results and qualifications from the work: No statistical method was used to set the sample size in advance, and investigators knew the group allocation. Blood samples also contained most of the expanded thyroid clonotypes (frequency above 0.001), which suggests that blood repertoires may reflect thyroid immune responses. During validation, the model predicted progression to ophthalmopathy a median of roughly 7.1 months ahead of onset, with more than 55% sensitivity and around 73% specificity. A model built on a 13 V-J signature distinguished ophthalmopathy from stable hyperthyroidism, reaching around 88% sensitivity and around 81% specificity in cross-validation and 80%/75% in testing.

Graves' hyperthyroidism was defined as stable when no progression to ophthalmopathy occurred over 18 months of follow-up. Hyperthyroidism patients were newly diagnosed, had a disease duration of under 2 months, and were aged 18 to 65 years. Patients with uncontrolled infections, other autoimmune diseases, pregnancy or lactation were excluded. Diagnoses were established on the basis of clinical symptoms, serum thyroxine and TRAb, thyroid ultrasound, and orbital computed tomography. PBMCs were isolated from 10 ml of fresh peripheral blood by Ficoll-Paque density gradient centrifugation. Total RNA was extracted using Trizol reagent, and RNA quality was assessed on an Agilent 2100 Bioanalyzer. The CDR3, from cysteine to phenylalanine, totals 15 residues. The sequence is cut down to CDR3 DNA, 45 bases in frame from base 1. The germline V gene encodes CDR1 SGHDT and CDR2 YYEEEE. V loses 4 bases, J loses 2 bases, and the germline ends lie 14 bases apart.

The table lists this clonotype with a few counts. This receptor's antigen is unknown. No base-level quality is on record; no much larger clone is a single base apart. Amplification of TCR beta CDR3 regions was carried out from RNA transcripts. The TCR CDR3 was subjected to a first round of RT-PCR using the HTBI primer set and the Qiagen OneStep RT-PCR kit. The libraries were constructed in a second round of multiplex PCR and then size-selected and purified. Sequencing of the libraries was done on an Illumina HiSeq2000 using paired-end 100 bp reads. The original pipeline was this. Raw data were processed with SOAPnuke, discarding reads with adapters, uncalled bases, mean Phred below 15, or no exact constant-primer or identifier match. COPE v1.2.5 was used to merge high-quality paired reads, and clonotypes were defined as unique nucleotide sequences. MiTCR v1.1 was used to align clonotypes to the IMGT TRBV, TRBD and TRBJ reference segments. The analysis included only V-J combinations with a frequency above 0.0001, which together covered 99% to 99.2% of the repertoires. The TCS score was defined as the ratio of F50 (clonal expansion) to E x V (chaos), calculated using BLOSUM62-based TCRdist between CDR3 peptides within each V-J. Welch's t-statistics and random forest reduced around 520 V-J features to 13, which were used in a naive Bayes classifier (R e1071). TCRdb took the public reads, trimmed them with fastp at Q25, ran MiXCR for clone calling and kept in-frame beta chains. Duplicate CDR3 protein sequences are folded into a single record with the most common DNA and genes. Clone size and V and J calls follow TCRdb, not the original study. The sample table shows some 560,000 distinct CDR3 sequences, and 15% to 19% are seen once. The ten largest clones take up around 7.5% of the sample.

This chain joins TRBV5-6 to TRBJ2-3; perhaps TRBD2 is the D gene, with 6 bases matching. The sample taken for sequencing was blood. This receptor was obtained from a woman younger than 45 with Graves' hyperthyroidism. The nucleotides are TGTGCCAGCAGCCTCGGGGGAATCATCACAGATACGCAGTATTTT. Translated, this gives CASSLGGIITDTQYF.